The next 8 T cell receptor beta chains were all read from a single sample in a study of long-term antiretroviral therapy in people with HIV. Survey-level resolution applied to immunoSEQ assay v3.0. Assay used: immunoSEQ multiplex PCR; TCRdb lists only in-frame clones, some missing. The table has fewer than 40,000 clones, roughly three quarters seen once. The specimen comprised unsorted PBMCs, sampled 3.1 years after starting antiretroviral therapy. The receptor source for this set is a woman aged 50 to 60 with HIV.

CDR3 sequence (DNA): TGTGCCAGAAGCTGCTCATGGACTAATGAAAAACTGTTTTTT. Amino acid sequence: CARSCSWTNEKLFF. The chain recombines TRBV7-5 with TRBJ1-4. TRBV7-5 is labeled a pseudogene. The CDR3 consists of 14 residues.

The gene calls are TRBV29-1 and TRBJ2-2; TRBD2 aligns across 9 bases. This CDR3 spans 15 amino acids. Germline-derived CDR1 and CDR2 are SQVTM and ANQGSEA. The ends lost 6 bases at V and 0 bases at J; junction bases unmatched: 5. CDR3 sequence: CSVDSGGANTGELFF. CDR3 nucleotide sequence: TGCAGCGTCGATAGCGGGGGAGCGAACACCGGGGAGCTGTTTTTT.

The chain has TRBV27 and TRBJ2-6; 7 bases are shared with TRBD1. With 2 bases clipped from V and 8 bases from J, the junction kept 15 bases outside the gene matches. Germline lookup yields CDR1 MNHEY and CDR2 SMNVEV (reference sequence). The CDR3 consists of 18 residues. This CDR3 is CASSLTGVTVQGTNVLTF. The CDR3 nucleotides read TGTGCCAGCAGTTTAACAGGGGTAACCGTTCAAGGGACCAACGTCCTGACTTTC.

The chain links TRBV6-5 to TRBJ2-7, with 7 bases fitting TRBD1. The trim removed 6 bases at V and 4 bases at J, leaving 9 bases unmatched. In germline, CDR1 is MNHEY, CDR2 SVGAGI. The CDR3 runs to 14 residues. Here the CDR3 reads CASRRQGNSYEQYF. The CDR3, as DNA: TGTGCCAGCAGGCGACAGGGTAATTCGTACGAGCAGTACTTC.

The genes are TRBV7-9 and TRBJ2-1, with D possibly TRBD1 on 6 matching bases. The CDR3 is 12 residues long. Germline loops: CDR1 SEHNR, CDR2 FQNEAQ (reference sequence). Trimming stripped 5 bases from V and 12 bases from J, with 14 bases between. This chain's CDR3 is CASSVQGPRQFF. CDR3 coding DNA: TGTGCCAGCAGCGTACAGGGCCCACGGCAGTTCTTC. Drawing the rest from reference TRBV7-9 and TRBJ2-1, the complete variable domain is DTGVSQNPRHKITKRGQNVTFRCDPISEHNRLYWYRQTLGQGPEFLTYFQNEAQLEKSRLLSDRFSAERPKGSFSTLEIQRTEQGDSAMYLCASSVQGPRQFFGPGTRLTVL.

This clone was detected only once. This chain joins TRBV29-1 and TRBJ1-3; D remains ambiguous. This CDR3 spans 12 amino acids. Per germline, CDR1 SQVTM and CDR2 ANQGSEA. The V and J ends lost 7 bases and 4 bases respectively, with 11 bases between them. The CDR3 bases are TGCAGCGCCGTCGGCCCAGGAAACACCATATATTTT. This gives the protein CSAVGPGNTIYF.

This clone was counted a single time. V usage is TRBV11-2 and J usage is TRBJ2-3, with 8 bases lining up with TRBD1. Germline V CDR1 and CDR2: SGHAT, FQNNGV. Unmatched junction bases numbered 11, after V lost 6 bases and J lost 3 bases. The CDR3 has 16 residues. CDR3 sequence (DNA): TGTGCCAGCAGACAGGGAGCAGGGGGCTTTACAGATACGCAGTATTTT. Translating it yields CASRQGAGGFTDTQYF. Full variable domain (missing parts from reference TRBV11-2 and TRBJ2-3): EAGVAQSPRYKIIEKRQSVAFWCNPISGHATLYWYQQILGQGPKLLIQFQNNGVVDDSQLPKDRFSAERLKGVDSTLKIQPAKLEDSAVYLCASRQGAGGFTDTQYFGPGTRLTVL.

V gene TRBV4-1 combines with J gene TRBJ1-5, with a weak D call TRBD1 (5 bases). Per germline, CDR1 MGHRA and CDR2 YSYEKL. The CDR3 spans 15 residues. Trimming took off 1 base at V and 7 bases at J, with 14 bases between the two ends. In nucleotides, the CDR3 is TGCGCCAGCAGCCAAGCGGCTGACAGCGGCCAGCCCCAGCATTTT. Residues: CASSQAADSGQPQHF.